A single sample is the source of the 14 T cell receptor beta chains below, sequenced in a study of shared clonotypes between healthy human individuals. The data were produced by immunoSEQ multiplex PCR, yet TCRdb's version contains in-frame clones alone and is incomplete. The sample has roughly 2.5 million clones, over 85% seen once; the top ten hold more than 0.12%. Sequencing was carried out using naive CD4+ T cells sorted from blood. This sample's subset: CD45RA+ positively selected. These receptor sequences come from a man aged 18 to 35 in good health.

The table lists this clone with a count of one. J is TRBJ1-6 and V is TRBV6-4; 8 nucleotides align to TRBD1. This CDR3 spans 15 amino acids. In germline, CDR1 is MRHNA, CDR2 SNTAGT. V was clipped by 8 bases and J by 10 bases; unmatched bases: 13. This CDR3 is CASRATGGSGSPLHF. CDR3 coding DNA: TGTGCCAGCCGGGCCACAGGGGGATCGGGGTCACCCCTCCACTTT.

The chain employs TRBV30 and TRBJ2-7; D call uncertain. Per the germline V gene, CDR1 is GTSNPN and CDR2 is SVGIG (reference sequence). With 1 base removed from V and 1 base from J, the gap between germline ends came to 11 bases. The CDR3 has 14 amino acids. CDR3 nucleotide sequence: TGTGCCTGGAGTGATGTAGTCTTATCCTACGAGCAGTACTTC. It is translated as CAWSDVVLSYEQYF.

As DNA, the CDR3 is TGTGCCAGCGCCGAGAACACCGGGGAGCTGTTTTTT. As protein: CASAENTGELFF. This chain connects TRBV11-3 to TRBJ2-2; D unclear. Looked up from germline, CDR1 is SGHNT and CDR2 is YENEEA. The ends were cut back, 8 bases at V and 1 base at J, with 5 bases in the middle. There are 12 residues in the CDR3. Combining the CDR3 with reference TRBV11-3 and TRBJ2-2 gives the whole variable domain EAGVVQSPRYKIIEKKQPVAFWCNPISGHNTLYWYLQNLGQGPELLIRYENEEAVDDSQLPKDRFSAERLKGVDSTLKIQPAELGDSAVYLCASAENTGELFFGEGSRLTVL.

As concerns this clone: Within the sample, other DNA sequences also encode this same CDR3. This chain uses TRBV18 with TRBJ2-7; D is unresolved. The CDR3 sequence is 13 residues long. In germline, CDR1 is KGHSH, CDR2 LQKENI. V was pared by 1 base and J by 1 base, with 5 bases between. The CDR3 sequence: CASSPLASYEQYF. The CDR3 DNA follows: TGTGCCAGCTCACCACTCGCGTCCTACGAGCAGTACTTC.

Notes on this clone: Other DNA sequences in this specimen translate into the identical CDR3. The chain employs TRBV5-1 and TRBJ2-1; 10 positions agree with TRBD2. The CDR3 is 14 amino acids. V lost 2 bases to trimming and J lost 5 bases; unmatched junction nucleotides: 1. Germline-derived CDR1 and CDR2 are SGHRS and YFSETQ. CDR3: CASSLLAGNNEQFF. The CDR3 nucleotides are TGCGCCAGCAGCTTACTAGCGGGGAACAATGAGCAGTTCTTC.

The rearrangement joins TRBV6-1 to TRBJ1-4, with a weak D call TRBD1 (6 bases). The CDR3 has 15 residues. CDR1 MNHNS and CDR2 SASEGT come from the germline V gene. The germline V and J ends were trimmed by 6 bases and 8 bases, with 19 bases remaining between them. CDR3 nucleotides: TGTGCCAGCAGCCCCACAGGGAAGACTATCGAAAAACTGTTTTTT. It yields the protein CASSPTGKTIEKLFF.

The chain recombines TRBV9 with TRBJ1-4; D is unclear. V was cut by 2 bases and J by 7 bases, with 9 bases left in between. CDR1 SGDLS and CDR2 YYNGEE come from the germline V gene. The CDR3 runs to 13 residues. CDR3 in amino acids: CASSVGPFEKLFF. CDR3 bases: TGTGCCAGCAGCGTGGGCCCGTTTGAAAAACTGTTTTTT.

The chain links TRBV7-6 to TRBJ2-5; 10 bases agree with TRBD1. The CDR3 runs to 15 residues. V trimming: 4 bases; J trimming: 5 bases; junction bases outside the gene matches: 7. Looked up from germline, CDR1 is SGHVS and CDR2 is FNYEAQ. The CDR3 nucleotides are TGTGCCAGCAGCTCTTCGGGACAGGGGAGGGAGACCCAGTACTTC. It encodes CASSSSGQGRETQYF.

CDR3 in DNA: TGCGCCAGCAGTGAGTCTACAGGGGGGAAGGTCGATACGCAGTATTTT. Translated, it gives CASSESTGGKVDTQYF. J is TRBJ2-3 and V is TRBV10-1, with 8 bases lining up with TRBD1. J lost 6 bases, V lost 0 bases, and 8 bases had no gene match. CDR1 is WNHNN and CDR2 is SYGVQD in the germline V gene (reference sequence). The CDR3 loop spans 16 amino acids.

This chain connects TRBV5-8 to TRBJ2-1; no reliable D call. V was clipped by 0 bases and J by 0 bases, with 7 bases between them. CDR1 SGHTS and CDR2 YDEGEE come from the germline V gene. CDR3 length equals 15 residues. CDR3 DNA sequence: TGTGCCAGCAGCTTGGCCCCCAGCTCCTACAATGAGCAGTTCTTC. It specifies CASSLAPSSYNEQFF.

In this sample, this clone turned up a few times. The chain uses TRBV9 and TRBJ1-1; D perhaps matches TRBD1 (6 bases). Germline-derived CDR1 and CDR2 are SGDLS and YYNGEE. The germline V and J ends were trimmed by 3 bases and 1 base, with 13 bases remaining between them. CDR3 size: 15 residues. CDR3 sequence (DNA): TGTGCCAGCAGCGCAGGGGACGGACAGAACACTGAAGCTTTCTTT. As protein: CASSAGDGQNTEAFF.

This rearrangement joins TRBV5-4 to TRBJ1-1; 7 bases are shared with TRBD1. V dropped 2 bases and J dropped 5; count of bases not matched to a gene: 9. The length of the CDR3 is 15 residues. Germline V gene lookup returns CDR1 SGHNT and CDR2 YYREEE (reference sequence). CDR3 in amino acids: CASSFEGTVGTEAFF. CDR3 sequence (DNA): TGTGCCAGCAGCTTCGAAGGGACAGTCGGGACTGAAGCTTTCTTT.

The chain combines TRBV25-1 with TRBJ2-3; D remains ambiguous. The V and J ends lost 6 bases and 4 bases respectively, with 14 bases between them. The CDR3 is 14 amino acids. Per the germline V gene, CDR1 is MGHDK and CDR2 is SYGVNS. In DNA form, the CDR3 reads TGTGCCAGCAGGCCTACAAGCATCCCAGATACGCAGTATTTT. Translation gives CASRPTSIPDTQYF.

The V and J genes are TRBV7-2 and TRBJ1-5, with no clear D. CDR3 size: 14 residues. CDR1 SGHTA and CDR2 FQGNSA come from the germline V gene. Trimming stripped 2 bases from V and 6 bases from J, with 11 bases between. The CDR3 DNA reads as TGTGCCAGCAGCTTAAATCGAGATGGTCAGCCCCAGCATTTT. The encoded protein is CASSLNRDGQPQHF.